This record concerns one T cell receptor (beta chain) sequence. Its antigen is not identified. This sample was taken from a study of cytomegalovirus exposure and HLA in healthy donors. Findings and limits, study-wide: The majority of CMV-associated TCR beta chains were reported as apparently HLA-restricted in a later analysis. TCR beta V- and J-gene trimming, according to a later analysis, was linked to a missense DCLRE1C variant.

PCR was performed using 60 Vbeta and 13 Jbeta primers. Sequenced by immunoSEQ multiplex PCR; TCRdb stores in-frame clones only, minus some. The table records about 120,000 clones, 80% of them present only once. Sequenced: PBMCs. This clonotype was sampled from a female donor in good health and CMV-seronegative.

The CDR3 is CAWSSGTGHETQYF. CDR3 in DNA: TGTGCCTGGAGTTCCGGGACAGGGCACGAGACCCAGTACTTC. The gene calls are TRBV30 and TRBJ2-5, with 9 bases matching TRBD1. The germline V gene encodes CDR1 GTSNPN and CDR2 SVGIG (reference sequence). V trimming: 2 bases; J trimming: 5 bases; junction bases outside the gene matches: 6. This CDR3 has 14 amino acids.